This TCR beta chain was profiled in a study of cytomegalovirus exposure and HLA in healthy donors. Study-level background: Of the donors genotyped, several hundred in all, 65% to 90% fell in the Caucasian-associated ancestry cluster.

This PCR relied on a set of 60 Vbeta primers and 13 Jbeta primers. Assay used: immunoSEQ multiplex PCR; TCRdb lists only in-frame clones, some missing. The data contain some 120,000 clones, roughly 83% of them singletons. Germline V gene data show CDR1 as MNHNS and CDR2 as SASEGT. The CDR3 runs 13 residues. V was trimmed by 3 bases and J by 5 bases, leaving 10 bases between them. The TCR was taken from a man between 18 and 35 years old in good health and CMV-seronegative. Sequencing used PBMCs. The rearrangement joins TRBV6-1 to TRBJ1-2; D remains ambiguous. In nucleotides, the CDR3 is TGTGCCAGCAGTGAGGCAGGAAAGTATGGCTACACCTTC. The encoded protein is CASSEAGKYGYTF.